Sequencing of this T cell receptor (beta chain) was carried out in a study of shared clonotypes between healthy human individuals. Several immunoSEQ plates held equal portions of the genomic DNA taken from each subset. The data were produced by immunoSEQ multiplex PCR, yet TCRdb's version contains in-frame clones alone and is incomplete. The sample has about 1.9 million clones; about 93% are singletons. Regarding the study as a whole: Shared clonotypes across all four donors exceeded non-shared ones in generation probability.

In regard to this clone: Its matching antigen is unknown.

CD45RO negativity and positive selection for CCR7 defined naive CD8 cells, a population that excluded terminally differentiated effector memory CD45RA+ cells. The germline V gene encodes CDR1 SGHTA and CDR2 FQGTGA. Trimming took 4 bases from V and 6 from J, leaving 13 bases between them. This CDR3 spans 14 amino acids. This rearrangement joins TRBV7-3 to TRBJ2-1; TRBD2 might be the D (7 bases). This sequence was found in a man between 18 and 29 years old in good health. Some clones in this sample may be carry-over from other donors' samples. The sample comprised naive CD8+ T cells from PBMCs. The CDR3 DNA reads as TGTGCCAGCAGCTCGACAGGACTAGTCAATGAGCAGTTCTTC. Amino acids: CASSSTGLVNEQFF.